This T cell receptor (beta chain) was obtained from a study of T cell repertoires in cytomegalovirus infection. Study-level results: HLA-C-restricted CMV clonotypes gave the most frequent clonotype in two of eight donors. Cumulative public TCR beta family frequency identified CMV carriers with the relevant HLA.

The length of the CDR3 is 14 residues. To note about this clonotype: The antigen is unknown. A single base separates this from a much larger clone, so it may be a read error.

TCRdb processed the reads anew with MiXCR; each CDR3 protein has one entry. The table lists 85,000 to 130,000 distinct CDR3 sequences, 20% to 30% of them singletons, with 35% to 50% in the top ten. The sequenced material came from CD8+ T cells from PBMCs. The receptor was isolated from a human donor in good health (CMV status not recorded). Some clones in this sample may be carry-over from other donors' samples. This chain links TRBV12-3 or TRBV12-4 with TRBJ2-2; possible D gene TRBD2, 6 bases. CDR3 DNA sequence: TGTACCAGCAGTCCGACTAGGTCCACCGGGGAGCTGTTTTTT. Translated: CTSSPTRSTGELFF.